The clone carrying this T cell receptor (beta chain) has more than one count but fewer than ten. Trimming stripped 5 bases from V and 3 bases from J, with 13 bases between. Germline lookup yields CDR1 SEHNR and CDR2 FQNEAQ (reference sequence). This CDR3 has 15 residues. This entry belongs to a study of chronic HIV infection and antiretroviral therapy. TCRdb reprocessed the 5' RACE reads with MiXCR, giving one entry per CDR3 protein. The data show more than 25,000 distinct CDR3 sequences, with about 8.6% seen just once and 2.5% held by the top ten. The source material was peripheral blood. The clonotype comes from an adult who had HIV and had not received antiretroviral therapy, or was an uninfected healthy control (not recorded which). The J gene is TRBJ1-4, the V gene TRBV7-9; perhaps TRBD1 as D (5 bases). Written as DNA, the CDR3 is TGTGCCAGCAGCACGGCAGGGAGCTCTAATGAAAAACTGTTTTTT. It specifies CASSTAGSSNEKLFF.